The 7 T cell receptor beta chains listed next were all sequenced from one sample in a study of chemoradiotherapy in HPV16-positive cancers (dated by TCRdb to 2021 to 2024). The receptor library was made with the immunoSEQ multiplex PCR assay. TCRdb re-hosts the immuneACCESS table, in-frame sequences only. Its copies lack some clones; in the studies checked, an unresolved V gene accounts for under half of them, and the cause for the rest is not known. The sample data list about 5,500 clones, and under 85% of these were observed just once. The biggest ten clones account for roughly a fifth of the sample. The specimen was taken from a patient who underwent chemoradiotherapy. These receptors were obtained from a human donor with HPV-associated anogenital cancer.

CDR3 sequence: CASSPSTGGEGGYTF. The DNA of the CDR3 is TGTGCCAGCTCCCCCTCAACCGGGGGGGAGGGTGGCTACACCTTC. The rearrangement joins TRBV18 to TRBJ1-2, with D possibly TRBD1 on 5 matching bases. The V end lost 6 bases, the J end lost 7 bases, and 21 bases lay between the germline ends. Germline CDR1 KGHSH, CDR2 LQKENI. The CDR3 is made up of 15 amino acids.

The sample holds a few counts of this clone. The chain carries TRBV9 and TRBJ1-2; the D is unclear. V was cut by 4 bases and J by 3 bases, with 10 bases left in between. The CDR3 consists of 13 residues. CDR1 and CDR2 (germline): SGDLS, YYNGEE. CDR3 DNA sequence: TGTGCCAGCAGCCCTGGGGTAGACTATGGCTACACCTTC. Translating gives CASSPGVDYGYTF.

The rearrangement joins TRBV5-1 to TRBJ2-3; 8 positions match TRBD2. J lost 3 bases, V lost 3 bases, and 6 bases had no gene match. CDR3 size: 15 residues. Germline assignment: CDR1 SGHRS and CDR2 YFSETQ. CDR3 nucleotides: TGCGCCAGCAGCTGGCGGGGGGCTGCGACAGATACGCAGTATTTT. Its translation: CASSWRGAATDTQYF. The variable domain in full, completed from reference TRBV5-1 and TRBJ2-3, reads KAGVTQTPRYLIKTRGQQVTLSCSPISGHRSVSWYQQTPGQGLQFLFEYFSETQRNKGNFPGRFSGRQFSNSRSEMNVSTLELGDSALYLCASSWRGAATDTQYFGPGTRLTVL.

V gene TRBV6-1 combines with J gene TRBJ1-2; D unresolved. V lost 6 bases and J 3 bases, leaving 17 bases between the germline ends. The germline gives CDR1 MNHNS, CDR2 SASEGT. The CDR3 sequence is 15 residues long. In DNA, the CDR3 is TGTGCCAGCAGGGAGGGAGTTAATTTCGACTATGGCTACACCTTC. Residues: CASREGVNFDYGYTF.

This chain uses TRBV6-4 with TRBJ2-1; 12 nucleotides match TRBD2. This CDR3 is built from 14 residues. The trim removed 3 bases at V and 11 bases at J, leaving 5 bases unmatched. CDR1 and CDR2 (germline): MRHNA, SNTAGT. CDR3 DNA sequence: TGTGCCAGCAGTGAGGTCCTAGCGGGAGGGAAGCAGTTCTTC. Translating it yields CASSEVLAGGKQFF.

This clone was seen a few times. The chain couples TRBV29-1 to TRBJ1-3; no clear D gene. V was trimmed by 4 bases and J by 0 bases, leaving 4 bases between them. Germline V lookup: CDR1 SQVTM, CDR2 ANQGSEA. This CDR3 is built from 12 residues. CDR3 protein: CSVAGSGNTIYF. The CDR3 DNA sequence: TGCAGCGTTGCGGGCTCTGGAAACACCATATATTTT.

The chain couples TRBV9 to TRBJ2-1, with 8 bases fitting TRBD1. The CDR3 runs to 14 residues. Germline values: CDR1 SGDLS, CDR2 YYNGEE. V shed 4 bases, J shed 3 bases, and the junction held 3 bases outside the gene matches. CDR3 nucleotide sequence: TGTGCCAGCAGCTTAACAGGGGGCTACAATGAGCAGTTCTTC. It encodes CASSLTGGYNEQFF. The full variable domain, with the rest looked up from reference TRBV9 and TRBJ2-1, is DSGVTQTPKHLITATGQRVTLRCSPRSGDLSVYWYQQSLDQGLQFLIQYYNGEERAKGNILERFSAQQFPDLHSELNLSSLELGDSALYFCASSLTGGYNEQFFGPGTRLTVL.